This TCR beta chain comes out of a study of response to subunit inactivated influenza vaccine (dated by TCRdb to the late 2010s). Broadly, across the study: Deep quantitative profiling of the T cell receptor repertoire was used in the study to follow responses to a trivalent subunit inactivated influenza vaccine.

General findings and caveats noted by the study authors: According to the authors, only a limited number of new T cells may be recruited by each seasonal influenza vaccination.

The library relied on RT-PCR. These reads were obtained on an Illumina HiSeq 2500. TCRdb reprocessing: public reads trimmed at Q25 with fastp, clones called with MiXCR, in-frame beta chains kept. Entries are consolidated by CDR3 protein sequence, retaining the most common genes and DNA. This sample gives around 540,000 distinct CDR3 sequences in total; 10% to 15% of them show up just once. Approximately 10% of the sample belongs to the ten largest clones. This clonotype was observed a few times. Its specific antigen is unknown. Qualities for individual bases were not recorded, and no much larger clone is one base off. Counted from cysteine to phenylalanine, this CDR3 has 15 amino acids. CDR3 DNA is the only sequence kept; it has 45 bases, read in frame from the first base. Here V drops 6 bases and J drops 6 bases, and the junction holds 10 bases not matched to any gene. Looking up the germline V gene yields CDR1 SNHLY and CDR2 FYNNEI.

Material: PBMCs from blood, obtained on the day of vaccination. Recombination linked TRBV2 to TRBJ1-4; the central 7 bases match TRBD1. This TCR was recovered from a man aged 45 to 65 who received an inactivated influenza vaccine. Donor details come from another sample of the same person, matched by shared clones. This receptor carries the CDR3 CASSGSKGAYEKLFF. In nucleotide form, the sequence is TGTGCCAGCAGCGGAAGCAAGGGGGCGTATGAAAAACTGTTTTTT.